Reported below is one T cell receptor beta chain. These data come from a study of blood T cell repertoires in COVID-19. Study summary: Sources were T cells, B-cell-depleted T cells, or PBMCs; the material itself was cDNA or gDNA.

Germline V gene lookup returns CDR1 KGHSH and CDR2 LQKENI. The CDR3 sequence is 15 residues long. V gave up 3 bases and J gave up 4 bases; unmatched junction bases: 1. TCRdb's table, derived via immunoSEQ multiplex PCR, lists solely in-frame clones and lacks some. Among a few hundred thousand clones, approximately 83% were seen once, and the ten largest hold roughly 4.3%. The V and J genes are TRBV18 and TRBJ2-3; 13 bases line up with TRBD2. The clonotype originates from a woman in her twenties or thirties who had recovered from COVID-19. The sample consisted of PBMCs or T cells enriched from blood (not recorded which). CDR3 nucleotide sequence: TGTGCCAGCTCACCGACTAGCGGGGGGTCAGATACGCAGTATTTT. It translates to CASSPTSGGSDTQYF.